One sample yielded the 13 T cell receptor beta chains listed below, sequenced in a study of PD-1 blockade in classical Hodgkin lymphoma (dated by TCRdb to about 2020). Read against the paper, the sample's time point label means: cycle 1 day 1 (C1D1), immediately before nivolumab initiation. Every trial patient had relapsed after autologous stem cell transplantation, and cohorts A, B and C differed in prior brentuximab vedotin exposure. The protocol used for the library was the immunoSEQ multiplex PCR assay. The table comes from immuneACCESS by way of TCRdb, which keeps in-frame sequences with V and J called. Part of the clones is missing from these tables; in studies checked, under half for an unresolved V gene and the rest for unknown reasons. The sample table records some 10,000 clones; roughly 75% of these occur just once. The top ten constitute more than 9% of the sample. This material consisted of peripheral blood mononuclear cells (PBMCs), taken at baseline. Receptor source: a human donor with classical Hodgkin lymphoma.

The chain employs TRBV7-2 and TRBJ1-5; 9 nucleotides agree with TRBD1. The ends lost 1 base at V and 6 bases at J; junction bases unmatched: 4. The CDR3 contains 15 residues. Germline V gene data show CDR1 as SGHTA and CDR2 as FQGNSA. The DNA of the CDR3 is TGTGCCAGCAGCTTAGACAGGGGGCCGGGTCAGCCCCAGCATTTT. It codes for CASSLDRGPGQPQHF.

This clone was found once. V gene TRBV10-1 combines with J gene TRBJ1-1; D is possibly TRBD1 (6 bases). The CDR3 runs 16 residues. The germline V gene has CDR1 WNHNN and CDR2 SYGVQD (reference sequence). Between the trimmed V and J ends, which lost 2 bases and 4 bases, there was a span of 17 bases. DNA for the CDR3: TGCGCCAGCAGTGAGCGGGGGGGGCCTTGGGCCACTGAAGCTTTCTTT. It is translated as CASSERGGPWATEAFF.

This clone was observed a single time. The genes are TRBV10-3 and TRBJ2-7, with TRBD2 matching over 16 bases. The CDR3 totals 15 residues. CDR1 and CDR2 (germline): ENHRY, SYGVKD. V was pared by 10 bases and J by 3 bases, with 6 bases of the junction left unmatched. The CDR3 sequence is CASSGLAGGVYEQYF. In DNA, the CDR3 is TGTGCCAGTTCGGGACTAGCGGGAGGGGTCTACGAGCAGTACTTC.

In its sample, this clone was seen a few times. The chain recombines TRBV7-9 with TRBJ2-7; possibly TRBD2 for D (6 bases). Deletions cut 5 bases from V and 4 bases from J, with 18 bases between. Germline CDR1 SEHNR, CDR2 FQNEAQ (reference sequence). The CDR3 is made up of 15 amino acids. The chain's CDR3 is CASSPSGSPGYEQYF. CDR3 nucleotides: TGTGCCAGCAGCCCTTCCGGGAGTCCCGGGTACGAGCAGTACTTC. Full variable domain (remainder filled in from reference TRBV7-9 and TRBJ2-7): DTGVSQNPRHKITKRGQNVTFRCDPISEHNRLYWYRQTLGQGPEFLTYFQNEAQLEKSRLLSDRFSAERPKGSFSTLEIQRTEQGDSAMYLCASSPSGSPGYEQYFGPGTRLTVT.

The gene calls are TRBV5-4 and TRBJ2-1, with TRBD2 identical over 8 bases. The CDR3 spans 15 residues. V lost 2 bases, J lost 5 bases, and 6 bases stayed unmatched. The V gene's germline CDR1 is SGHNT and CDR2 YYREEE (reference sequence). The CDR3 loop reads CASSFDAGGHNEQFF. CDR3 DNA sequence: TGTGCCAGCAGCTTTGATGCGGGGGGCCACAATGAGCAGTTCTTC.

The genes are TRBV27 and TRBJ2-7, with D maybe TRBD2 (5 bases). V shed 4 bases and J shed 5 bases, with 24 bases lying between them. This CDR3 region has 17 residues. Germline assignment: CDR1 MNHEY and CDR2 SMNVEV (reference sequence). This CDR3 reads CASSSWNYRGLADEQYF. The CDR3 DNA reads TGTGCCAGCAGTTCCTGGAATTACCGGGGTTTGGCGGACGAGCAGTACTTC.

The CDR3 spells CASSSIDSNYGYTF. Here the CDR3 DNA reads TGTGCCAGCAGCTCTATTGACAGCAACTATGGCTACACCTTC. The chain links TRBV9 to TRBJ1-2; tentatively, D is TRBD1 (5 bases). CDR3 length: 14 residues. V lost 4 bases and J lost 2, with 12 bases in between. The germline V gene encodes CDR1 SGDLS and CDR2 YYNGEE.

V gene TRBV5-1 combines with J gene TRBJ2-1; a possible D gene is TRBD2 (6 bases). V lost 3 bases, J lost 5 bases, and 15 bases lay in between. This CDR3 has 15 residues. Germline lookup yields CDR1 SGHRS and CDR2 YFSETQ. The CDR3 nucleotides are TGCGCCAGCAGCTCGGCCGTCCCGGGGGACAATGAGCAGTTCTTC. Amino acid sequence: CASSSAVPGDNEQFF.

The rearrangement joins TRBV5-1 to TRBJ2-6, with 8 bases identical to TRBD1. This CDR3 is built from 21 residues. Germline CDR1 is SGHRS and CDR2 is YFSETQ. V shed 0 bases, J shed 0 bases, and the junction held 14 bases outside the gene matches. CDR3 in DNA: TGCGCCAGCAGCTTGGGACGCCGTATGGGGACAGGACTCTCTGGGGCCAACGTCCTGACTTTC. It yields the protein CASSLGRRMGTGLSGANVLTF.

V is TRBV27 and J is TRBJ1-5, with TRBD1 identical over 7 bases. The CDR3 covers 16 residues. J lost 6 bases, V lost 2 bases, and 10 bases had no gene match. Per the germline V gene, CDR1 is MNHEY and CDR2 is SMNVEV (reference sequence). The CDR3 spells CASSLGAVRDSQPQHF. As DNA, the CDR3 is TGTGCCAGCAGTTTAGGGGCGGTACGGGACAGTCAGCCCCAGCATTTT.

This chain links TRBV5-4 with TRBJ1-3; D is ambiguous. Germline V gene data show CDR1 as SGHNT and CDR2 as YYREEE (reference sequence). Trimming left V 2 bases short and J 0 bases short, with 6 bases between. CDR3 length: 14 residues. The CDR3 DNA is TGTGCCAGCAGCTTAAGCGGCTCTGGAAACACCATATATTTT. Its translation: CASSLSGSGNTIYF.

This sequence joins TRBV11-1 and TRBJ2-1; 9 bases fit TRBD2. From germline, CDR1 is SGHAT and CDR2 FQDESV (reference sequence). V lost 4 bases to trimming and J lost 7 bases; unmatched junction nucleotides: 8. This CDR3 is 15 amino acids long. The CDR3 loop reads CASSSLGLASNEQFF. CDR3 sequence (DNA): TGTGCCAGCAGCTCCCTCGGACTAGCGTCGAATGAGCAGTTCTTC.

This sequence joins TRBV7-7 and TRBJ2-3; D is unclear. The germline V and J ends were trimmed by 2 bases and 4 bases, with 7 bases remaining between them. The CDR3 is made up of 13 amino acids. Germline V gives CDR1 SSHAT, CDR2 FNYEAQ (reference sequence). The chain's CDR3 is CASSLLRSDTQYF. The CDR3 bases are TGTGCCAGCAGCTTACTGAGGTCAGATACGCAGTATTTT.